The rows below give T cell receptor beta chains drawn from one sample of a study of cytomegalovirus exposure and HLA in healthy donors. Sequencing was performed with immunoSEQ multiplex PCR; in TCRdb, only in-frame clones are kept and a portion is missing. Found here are approximately 75,000 clones, roughly 88% of them singletons; the top ten hold under 20%. Material for sequencing was PBMCs. Receptors originate from a man in his sixties or seventies in good health and CMV-seropositive. The CDR3 runs from the conserved cysteine through the conserved F or W. D genes are given only for firm matches. Clone size is stated in some rows and not others, as once, few, many or a class when expanded.

cdr3_nt | cdr3_aa | clone_size | d_call | j_call | v_call | cdr3_length
TGTGCCAGCAGTGAACAGGGGCTGAACACTGAATCTTTCTTT | CASSEQGLNTESFF | NA | NA | TRBJ1-1 | TRBV6-1 | 14
TGTGCCAGCAGCTTTAGCGGGAGTGAAGATACGCAGTATTTT | CASSFSGSEDTQYF | NA | TRBD2 | TRBJ2-3 | TRBV11-2 | 14
TGTGCCAGCAGTTATAATTGGGGGGGCTATGGCTACACCTTC | CASSYNWGGYGYTF | NA | NA | TRBJ1-2 | TRBV6-5 | 14
TGTGCCAGCAGCCGGGACAGCTCTGGAAACACCATATATTTT | CASSRDSSGNTIYF | NA | TRBD1 | TRBJ1-3 | TRBV2 | 14
TGTGCCAGCAGCCTCCCGGGACTAGCTGCCTACGAGCAGTACTTC | CASSLPGLAAYEQYF | NA | TRBD2 | TRBJ2-7 | TRBV28 | 15
TGTGCCAGCAGCCAACATTCGCAGGGTCGGACTGAAGCTTTCTTT | CASSQHSQGRTEAFF | NA | NA | TRBJ1-1 | TRBV6-5 | 15
TGTGCCAGCAGCTCCTGGACTAGCGGGAGATCCTACGAGCAGTACTTC | CASSSWTSGRSYEQYF | NA | TRBD2 | TRBJ2-7 | TRBV7-2 | 16
TGTGCCATCAGTGACCCTAAGAAGACCGGGGAGCTGTTTTTT | CAISDPKKTGELFF | NA | NA | TRBJ2-2 | TRBV10-3 | 14
TGTGCCAGTAGTATAGAAACTAGCGGGAGGTGGAATGAGCAGTTCTTC | CASSIETSGRWNEQFF | NA | TRBD2 | TRBJ2-1 | TRBV19 | 16
TGTGCCAGCAGTTTAACAGAGAGAGACGGCTACACCTTC | CASSLTERDGYTF | NA | NA | TRBJ1-2 | TRBV27 | 13
TGTGCCAGCAGCCCATACACCCCGGGGTTTAACACTGAAGCTTTCTTT | CASSPYTPGFNTEAFF | NA | NA | TRBJ1-1 | TRBV7-2 | 16
TGCAGCGCCGGCGGGACAGGGAAAAACTATGGCTACACCTTC | CSAGGTGKNYGYTF | NA | TRBD1 | TRBJ1-2 | TRBV29-1 | 14
TGTGCCAGCAGTACCAGGACAGGGGCCTACAATGAGCAGTTCTTC | CASSTRTGAYNEQFF | NA | TRBD1 | TRBJ2-1 | TRBV28 | 15
TGCAGCGTTGGTTCAGGGGCTAGCACAGATACGCAGTATTTT | CSVGSGASTDTQYF | few | NA | TRBJ2-3 | TRBV29-1 | 14
TGTGCCAGCAGATCTGGACTAGCGGGAGTCGCGAGCAATGAGCAGTTCTTC | CASRSGLAGVASNEQFF | NA | TRBD2 | TRBJ2-1 | TRBV5-4 | 17
TGTGCCAGCAGTTTAGGGACAGGAACCTCTGGGGCCAACGTCCTGACTTTC | CASSLGTGTSGANVLTF | NA | TRBD1 | TRBJ2-6 | TRBV28 | 17
TGTGCCAGCAGCTCTCGACAGGGGCTGATGGGGGAGCTGTTTTTT | CASSSRQGLMGELFF | NA | TRBD1 | TRBJ2-2 | TRBV7-8 | 15
TGTGCCAGCAGCGTTGGGACAGGGGAGGCCTACGAGCAGTACTTC | CASSVGTGEAYEQYF | NA | TRBD1 | TRBJ2-7 | TRBV9 | 15
TGCAGTGCCAGGGGGGACTCCAAACCGTACTTC | CSARGDSKPYF | NA | NA | TRBJ2-7 | TRBV20-1 | 11
TGCGCCAGCAGCTTGGCGGGGTTCTCCGGAAACACCATATATTTT | CASSLAGFSGNTIYF | many | NA | TRBJ1-3 | TRBV5-1 | 15
TGTGCCAGCAGCCGCGGACAGGGGGCTACCGAGACCCAGTACTTC | CASSRGQGATETQYF | NA | TRBD1 | TRBJ2-5 | TRBV7-9 | 15
TGTGCCAGCAGCTCACCCTCGACTAGCGGCTACAATGAGCAGTTCTTC | CASSSPSTSGYNEQFF | NA | TRBD2 | TRBJ2-1 | TRBV11-2 | 16
TGTGCCAGCAGCTCCGGGACTAGCGCTTCCTACGAGCAGTACTTC | CASSSGTSASYEQYF | NA | TRBD2 | TRBJ2-7 | TRBV7-9 | 15
TGTGCCAGCAGCCTTGGACGGGGGACTGAAGCTTTCTTT | CASSLGRGTEAFF | NA | NA | TRBJ1-1 | TRBV14 | 13
TGTGCCAGCAGCTTTGGGGGGGGGATCCAAGAGACCCAGTACTTC | CASSFGGGIQETQYF | NA | TRBD2 | TRBJ2-5 | TRBV7-9 | 15
TGCGCCAGCGGGCAGACTAGCGGGGTGGAGACCCAGTACTTC | CASGQTSGVETQYF | NA | TRBD2 | TRBJ2-5 | TRBV10-2 | 14
TGTGCCAGCAGCCAAAAAGGGACTAGCAGAACCACAGATACGCAGTATTTT | CASSQKGTSRTTDTQYF | NA | TRBD2 | TRBJ2-3 | TRBV11-3 | 17
TGTGCCAGCAGCCACGACAGGGGGCGGGAGCAGTACTTC | CASSHDRGREQYF | NA | TRBD1 | TRBJ2-7 | TRBV5-4 | 13
TGCGCCAGCAGCGAGGGACTTATCACCGGGGAGCTGGTTTTT | CASSEGLITGELVF | NA | NA | TRBJ2-2 | TRBV5-1 | 14
TGTGCCAGCAGACCTAGCTGGAGAGCCTACAATGAGCAGTTCTTC | CASRPSWRAYNEQFF | NA | NA | TRBJ2-1 | TRBV6-5 | 15
TGTGCCAGCAGCTTAGTGGCCGTAACTAATGAAAAACTGTTTTTT | CASSLVAVTNEKLFF | NA | NA | TRBJ1-4 | TRBV7-9 | 15
TGTGCCAGCAGCTCCCCGGGACAGGGTCGGTATGGCTACACCTTC | CASSSPGQGRYGYTF | NA | TRBD1 | TRBJ1-2 | TRBV11-2 | 15
TGTGCCAGCAGCGAGCGGGGCACAGATACGCAGTATTTT | CASSERGTDTQYF | NA | NA | TRBJ2-3 | TRBV6-5 | 13
TGTGCCAGCAGCCCCGGAGACACAGATACGCAGTATTTT | CASSPGDTDTQYF | NA | NA | TRBJ2-3 | TRBV7-6 | 13
TGTGCCAGCAGCAAAGAGGGACCAGCGGGGGCAACCTACGAGCAGTACTTC | CASSKEGPAGATYEQYF | NA | NA | TRBJ2-7 | TRBV21-1 | 17
TGTGCCAGCAGCCTTGGACAGGGTTCTGAAAAACTGTTTTTT | CASSLGQGSEKLFF | NA | TRBD1 | TRBJ1-4 | TRBV7-9 | 14
TGTGCCAGCAGTGAATACTTGTCGAGCTCCTATAATTCACCCCTCCACTTT | CASSEYLSSSYNSPLHF | NA | NA | TRBJ1-6 | TRBV6-1 | 17
TGTGCCAGCAGCAACACCCTAGCGGGGGGCACAGATACGCAGTATTTT | CASSNTLAGGTDTQYF | NA | TRBD2 | TRBJ2-3 | TRBV7-2 | 16
TGTGCCAGCAGCTTGGGCGGGAGTTCCTACAATGAGCAGTTCTTC | CASSLGGSSYNEQFF | few | TRBD2 | TRBJ2-1 | TRBV5-4 | 15